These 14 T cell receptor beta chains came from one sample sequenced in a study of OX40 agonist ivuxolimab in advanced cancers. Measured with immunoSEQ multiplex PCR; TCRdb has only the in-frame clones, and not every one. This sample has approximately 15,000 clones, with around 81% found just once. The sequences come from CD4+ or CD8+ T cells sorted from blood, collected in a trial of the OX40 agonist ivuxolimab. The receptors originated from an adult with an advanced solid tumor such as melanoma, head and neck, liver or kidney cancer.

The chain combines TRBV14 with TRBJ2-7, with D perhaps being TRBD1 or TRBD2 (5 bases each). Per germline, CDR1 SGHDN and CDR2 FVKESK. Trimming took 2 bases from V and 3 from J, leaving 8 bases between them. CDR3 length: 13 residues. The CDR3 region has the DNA TGTGCCAGCAGCCAAAGAGGGGACTACGAGCAGTACTTC. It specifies CASSQRGDYEQYF.

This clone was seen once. The CDR3 bases are TGTGCCAGCAGTTTAACCGAGCAGCCCCAAGAGACCCAGTACTTC. Residues: CASSLTEQPQETQYF. The V and J genes are TRBV27 and TRBJ2-5; D is ambiguous. Trimming pared 2 bases from V and 1 base from J, leaving 11 bases between. This CDR3 comprises 15 residues. The V gene's germline CDR1 is MNHEY and CDR2 SMNVEV (reference sequence).

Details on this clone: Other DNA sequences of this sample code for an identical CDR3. CDR3 bases: TGCGCCAGCAGCCAAGGAGACTCTGGAAACACCATATATTTT. This sequence encodes CASSQGDSGNTIYF. V is TRBV4-3 and J is TRBJ1-3; D gene uncertain. Germline lookup yields CDR1 LGHNA and CDR2 YSLEER. Trimming pared 1 base from V and 0 bases from J, leaving 4 bases between. The CDR3 extends over 14 amino acids.

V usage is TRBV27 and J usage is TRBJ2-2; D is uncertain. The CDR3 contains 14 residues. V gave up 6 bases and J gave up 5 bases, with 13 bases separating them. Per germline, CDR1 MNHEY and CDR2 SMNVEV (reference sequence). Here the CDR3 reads CASSQLGGTGELFF. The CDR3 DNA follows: TGTGCCAGCAGCCAACTCGGCGGAACCGGGGAGCTGTTTTTT.

The CDR3: CASSPGTGGIEQYF. CDR3 bases: TGTGCCAGCAGTCCCGGGACAGGGGGCATCGAGCAGTACTTC. The V gene is TRBV27, the J gene TRBJ2-7; 12 positions match TRBD1. J gave up 6 bases and V 5 bases, and 5 bases lay outside the gene matches. CDR1 is MNHEY, CDR2 SMNVEV, per germline (reference sequence). The CDR3 is made up of 14 amino acids.

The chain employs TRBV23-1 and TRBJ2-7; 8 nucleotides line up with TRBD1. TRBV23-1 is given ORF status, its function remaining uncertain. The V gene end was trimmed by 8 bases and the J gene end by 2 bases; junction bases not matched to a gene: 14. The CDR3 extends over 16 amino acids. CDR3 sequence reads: CASGGTGGDQTYEQYF. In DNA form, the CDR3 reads TGCGCCAGCGGGGGGACAGGAGGGGATCAAACCTACGAGCAGTACTTC.

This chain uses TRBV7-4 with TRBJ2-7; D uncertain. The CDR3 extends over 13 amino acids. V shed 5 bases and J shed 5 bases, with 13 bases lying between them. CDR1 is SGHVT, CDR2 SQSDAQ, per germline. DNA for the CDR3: TGTGCCAGCAGCGATCCCATGTCCCACGAGCAGTACTTC. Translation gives CASSDPMSHEQYF.

As DNA, the CDR3 is TGTGCCAGCAATCCATGGGGACACGATCAGCCCCAGCATTTT. Amino acids: CASNPWGHDQPQHF. The chain couples TRBV28 to TRBJ1-5, with D possibly matching TRBD1 (6 bases). Germline assignment: CDR1 MDHEN and CDR2 SYDVKM. CDR3 length equals 14 residues. V shed 7 bases and J shed 5 bases, with 15 bases lying between them.

CDR3 bases: TGTGCCAGCAGCGGGCCCGGACAGCCGTCCTACGAGCAGTACTTC. This encodes CASSGPGQPSYEQYF. The chain uses TRBV5-6 and TRBJ2-7; the D gene is possibly TRBD1 (6 bases). Looked up from germline, CDR1 is SGHDT and CDR2 is YYEEEE. Deletions cut 4 bases from V and 1 base from J, with 15 bases between. The CDR3 length is 15 residues. Variable domain in full (rest from reference TRBV5-6 and TRBJ2-7): DAGVTQSPTHLIKTRGQQVTLRCSPKSGHDTVSWYQQALGQGPQFIFQYYEEEERQRGNFPDRFSGHQFPNYSSELNVNALLLGDSALYLCASSGPGQPSYEQYFGPGTRLTVT.

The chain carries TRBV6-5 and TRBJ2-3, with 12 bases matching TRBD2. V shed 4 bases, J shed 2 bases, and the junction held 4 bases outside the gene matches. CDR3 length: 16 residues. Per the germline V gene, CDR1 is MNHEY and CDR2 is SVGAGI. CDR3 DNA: TGTGCCAGCAGTTCTTGGACTAGCGGGACCACAGATACGCAGTATTTT. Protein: CASSSWTSGTTDTQYF.

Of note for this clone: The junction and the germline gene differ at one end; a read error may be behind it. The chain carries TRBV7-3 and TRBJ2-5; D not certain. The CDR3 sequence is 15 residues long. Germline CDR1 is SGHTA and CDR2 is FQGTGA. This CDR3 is CASSPVGGTQEAQYF. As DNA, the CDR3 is TGTGCCAGCAGCCCCGTGGGCGGAACCCAAGAGGCCCAGTACTTC.

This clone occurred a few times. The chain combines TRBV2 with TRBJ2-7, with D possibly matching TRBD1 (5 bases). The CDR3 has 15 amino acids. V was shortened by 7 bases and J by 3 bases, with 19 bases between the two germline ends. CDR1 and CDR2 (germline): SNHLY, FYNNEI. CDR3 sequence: CASTSKGNSHYEQYF. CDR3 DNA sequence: TGTGCCAGCACCTCGAAGGGGAACAGCCACTACGAGCAGTACTTC.

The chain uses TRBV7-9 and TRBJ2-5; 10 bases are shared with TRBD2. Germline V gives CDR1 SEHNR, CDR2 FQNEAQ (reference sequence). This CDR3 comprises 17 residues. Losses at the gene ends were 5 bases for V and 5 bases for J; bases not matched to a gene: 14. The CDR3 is CASSPGLATLSGETQYF. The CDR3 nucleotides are TGTGCCAGCAGCCCGGGACTAGCGACGCTTTCGGGGGAGACCCAGTACTTC.

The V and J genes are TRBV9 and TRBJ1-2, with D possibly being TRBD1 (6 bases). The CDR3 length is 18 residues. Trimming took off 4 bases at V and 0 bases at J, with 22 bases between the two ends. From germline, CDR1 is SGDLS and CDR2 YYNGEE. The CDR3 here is CASSKNRPTGHSNYGYTF. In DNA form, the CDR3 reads TGTGCCAGCAGCAAAAACAGGCCAACAGGGCATTCTAACTATGGCTACACCTTC. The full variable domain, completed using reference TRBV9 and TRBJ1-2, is DSGVTQTPKHLITATGQRVTLRCSPRSGDLSVYWYQQSLDQGLQFLIQYYNGEERAKGNILERFSAQQFPDLHSELNLSSLELGDSALYFCASSKNRPTGHSNYGYTFGSGTRLTVV.